This TCR beta chain was sequenced during a study of blood T cell repertoires in COVID-19. Here immunoSEQ multiplex PCR was the method, and the copy in TCRdb shows in-frame clones only, minus some. Of 55,000 to 70,000 clones in the sample, 91% are singletons; the top ten hold 7.3%. Trimming removed 0 bases from V and 3 bases from J, with 9 bases in between. CDR3 length: 14 residues. The germline gives CDR1 LGHDT, CDR2 YNNKEL (reference sequence). What was sequenced was peripheral blood. This clonotype was sampled from a man aged 40-49 years with COVID-19, enrolled during active disease. The rearrangement uses TRBV3-1 (or the pseudogene TRBV3-2) and TRBJ2-7, with D maybe TRBD1 (6 bases). Here the CDR3 DNA reads TGTGCCAGCAGCCAAGAGGGGGCAGGCTACGAGCAGTACTTC. Amino acid sequence: CASSQEGAGYEQYF.